This TCR beta chain was retrieved from a study of T cells in Graves' hyperthyroidism and ophthalmopathy. Across the study: At the time of initial diagnosis and before any treatment, peripheral blood was collected. Notes on the study in general: Also found in blood were most expanded thyroid clonotypes above 0.001. A median roughly six months before onset, the model predicted ophthalmopathy.

RNA transcripts gave rise to amplified TCR beta CDR3 regions. First-round RT-PCR of the TCR CDR3 relied on the HTBI primer set. TCRdb called the multiplex PCR reads again in MiXCR, with one record for every CDR3 protein. This sample has fewer than 250,000 distinct CDR3 sequences, with approximately 16% found just once. Germline V gene lookup returns CDR1 DFQATT and CDR2 SNEGSKA (reference sequence). V was pared by 6 bases and J by 3 bases, with 9 bases between. The CDR3 has 12 residues. This clonotype has a count of ten or more. Antigen specificity is unknown. This TCR was recovered from a woman between 18 and 29 years old with Graves' ophthalmopathy. The chain uses TRBV20-1 and TRBJ1-5; no firm D call. The sequenced sample consisted of blood. CDR3 sequence: CSAGRLNQPQHF. CDR3 sequence (DNA): TGCAGTGCAGGACGGCTCAATCAGCCCCAGCATTTT.